What follows are 3 T cell receptor beta chains derived from one specimen sequenced in a study of OX40 agonist ivuxolimab in advanced cancers. Using immunoSEQ multiplex PCR, the repertoire was profiled, and TCRdb retains in-frame clones only, with some absent. The table records approximately 60,000 clones, over 90% of them present only once. Sequencing used CD4+ or CD8+ T cells sorted from blood, obtained in a trial of the OX40 agonist ivuxolimab. These receptor sequences come from an adult with an advanced solid tumor such as melanoma, head and neck, liver or kidney cancer.

CDR3 in DNA: TGTGCCAGTAGAGAGCCTCCAGGAAACACCATATATTTT. It is translated as CASREPPGNTIYF. The genes are TRBV19 and TRBJ1-3, with no clear D. Between the trimmed V and J ends, which lost 6 bases and 4 bases, there was a span of 10 bases. Per the germline V gene, CDR1 is LNHDA and CDR2 is SQIVND (reference sequence). There are 13 residues in the CDR3.

This chain uses TRBV2 with TRBJ1-2; D gene ambiguous. CDR1 and CDR2 from the germline V gene are SNHLY and FYNNEI. Trimming shortened V by 1 base and J by 3 bases, and 9 bases separated the two germline ends. The CDR3 length is 14 residues. In DNA, the CDR3 is TGTGCCAGCAGTGAAGACCAACTTGACTATGGCTACACCTTC. It translates to CASSEDQLDYGYTF.

This chain connects TRBV28 to TRBJ1-1, with 11 bases identical to TRBD1. The CDR3 contains 15 residues. CDR1 and CDR2 (germline): MDHEN, SYDVKM. V was pared by 7 bases and J by 3 bases, with 7 bases of the junction left unmatched. The CDR3 DNA reads as TGTGCCAGCACCCTGAGGGACAGGGGGTACACTGAAGCTTTCTTT. It specifies CASTLRDRGYTEAFF.